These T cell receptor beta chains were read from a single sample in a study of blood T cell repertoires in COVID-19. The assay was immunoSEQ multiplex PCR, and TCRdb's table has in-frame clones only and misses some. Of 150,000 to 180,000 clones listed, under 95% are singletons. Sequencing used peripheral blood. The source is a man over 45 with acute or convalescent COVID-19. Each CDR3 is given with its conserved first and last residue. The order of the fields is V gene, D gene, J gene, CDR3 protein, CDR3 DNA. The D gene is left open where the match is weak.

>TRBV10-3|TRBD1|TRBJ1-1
CAITLTGGTEAFF
TGTGCCATCACCTTGACAGGGGGGACTGAAGCTTTCTTT
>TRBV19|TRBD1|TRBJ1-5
CASSGTAYQPQHF
TGTGCCAGTAGCGGGACAGCCTATCAGCCCCAGCATTTT
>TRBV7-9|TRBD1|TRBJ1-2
CASSPRDRGRIYGYTF
TGTGCCAGCAGCCCCCGGGACAGGGGGCGCATCTATGGCTACACCTTC
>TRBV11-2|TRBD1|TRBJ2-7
CASSLSGGGNGEQYF
TGTGCCAGCAGCTTGTCAGGGGGCGGGAATGGTGAGCAGTACTTC
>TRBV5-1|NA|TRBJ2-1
CASKLYNEQFF
TGCGCCAGTAAACTCTACAATGAGCAGTTCTTC
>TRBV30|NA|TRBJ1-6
CAWSHRDRNSPLHF
TGTGCCTGGAGTCACCGGGATCGTAATTCACCCCTCCACTTT
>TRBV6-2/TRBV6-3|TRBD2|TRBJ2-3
CASSAGGPIWTDTQYF
TGTGCCAGCAGTGCGGGGGGGCCAATCTGGACAGATACGCAGTATTTT
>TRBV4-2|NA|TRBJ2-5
CASSQEVTGRETQYF
TGTGCCAGCAGCCAAGAGGTTACAGGAAGAGAGACCCAGTACTTC
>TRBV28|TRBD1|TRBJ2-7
CASSGQAPYEQYF
TGTGCCAGCAGTGGACAGGCCCCCTACGAGCAGTACTTC
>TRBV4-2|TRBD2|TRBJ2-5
CASSQATGLAGPTAQYF
TGTGCCAGCAGCCAAGCTACGGGACTAGCGGGGCCCACGGCCCAGTACTTC
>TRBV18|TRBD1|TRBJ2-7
CASSLGTDYEQYF
TGTGCCAGCTCACTCGGGACAGACTACGAGCAGTACTTC
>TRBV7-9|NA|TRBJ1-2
CASSLDFGQSYGYTF
TGTGCCAGCAGCTTAGATTTTGGACAGTCCTATGGCTACACCTTC
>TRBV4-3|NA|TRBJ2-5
CASSQDSQETQYF
TGCGCCAGCAGCCAAGACAGTCAAGAGACCCAGTACTTC
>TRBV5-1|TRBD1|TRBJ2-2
CASTKGAVANTGELFF
TGCGCCAGCACCAAGGGGGCGGTAGCGAACACCGGGGAGCTGTTTTTT
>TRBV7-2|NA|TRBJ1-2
CASSPEPGLIYGYTF
TGTGCCAGCAGCCCGGAGCCAGGGCTCATCTATGGCTACACCTTC